Following are 23 T cell receptor beta chains from one sample sequenced in a study of cytomegalovirus exposure and HLA in healthy donors. Primers: 60 Vbeta forward and 13 Jbeta reverse. Generated by immunoSEQ multiplex PCR, the TCRdb table keeps only in-frame clones and is missing some. The sample table sets out 45,000 or so clones. Sequencing was performed on PBMCs. The receptors shown here come from a male donor in good health and CMV-seronegative.

The rearrangement links TRBV7-2 to TRBJ2-3; 7 bases align to TRBD1. The CDR3 consists of 15 residues. Germline assignment: CDR1 SGHTA and CDR2 FQGNSA. V was clipped by 5 bases and J by 6 bases; unmatched bases: 11. The CDR3 loop reads CASSPTGQKSDTQYF. DNA of the CDR3: TGTGCCAGCAGCCCGACAGGGCAGAAAAGCGATACGCAGTATTTT.

The chain couples TRBV19 to TRBJ1-4; possible D gene TRBD1, 5 bases. The CDR3 runs 14 residues. V was clipped by 6 bases and J by 3 bases, with 11 bases between them. Germline lookup yields CDR1 LNHDA and CDR2 SQIVND (reference sequence). The CDR3 sequence: CASSPGGANEKLFF. CDR3 nucleotide sequence: TGTGCCAGTAGCCCGGGGGGGGCTAATGAAAAACTGTTTTTT.

J is TRBJ2-5 and V is TRBV27, with D possibly matching TRBD1 (6 bases). The CDR3 length is 12 residues. Trimming took off 7 bases at V and 3 bases at J, with 9 bases between the two ends. Looked up from germline, CDR1 is MNHEY and CDR2 is SMNVEV (reference sequence). The CDR3 sequence is CASKNREETQYF. DNA for the CDR3: TGTGCCAGCAAGAACAGGGAAGAGACCCAGTACTTC.

The CDR3 sequence: CASKRSGGYTF. The CDR3 DNA follows: TGTGCCAGCAAGCGATCGGGGGGCTACACCTTC. J is TRBJ1-2 and V is TRBV2; D is unclear. Trimming left V 7 bases short and J 8 bases short, with 11 bases between. Germline loops: CDR1 SNHLY, CDR2 FYNNEI. This CDR3 is 11 amino acids long.

J is TRBJ2-3 and V is TRBV7-2, with D possibly matching TRBD2 (5 bases). The V gene's germline CDR1 is SGHTA and CDR2 FQGNSA. The CDR3 spans 14 residues. V was trimmed by 5 bases and J by 5 bases, leaving 14 bases between them. Here the CDR3 reads CASSHPSSGDTQYF. In nucleotides, the CDR3 is TGTGCCAGCAGCCACCCTAGCAGCGGAGATACGCAGTATTTT.

The V and J genes are TRBV29-1 and TRBJ1-1, with D unresolved. Between the trimmed V and J ends, which lost 1 base and 3 bases, there was a span of 6 bases. CDR1 SQVTM and CDR2 ANQGSEA come from the germline V gene. This CDR3 is 12 amino acids long. The DNA of the CDR3 is TGCAGCGTTGAAGGAGGGTACACTGAAGCTTTCTTT. It specifies CSVEGGYTEAFF.

CDR3 protein: CASTLSPTAYGYTF. The CDR3 coding sequence is TGCGCCAGCACCTTAAGCCCGACAGCCTATGGCTACACCTTC. This sequence joins TRBV5-1 and TRBJ1-2, with TRBD1 as a possible D gene (5 bases). Germline CDR1 SGHRS, CDR2 YFSETQ. Between the trimmed V and J ends, which lost 6 bases and 4 bases, there was a span of 16 bases. There are 14 residues in the CDR3.

The chain has TRBV12-5 and TRBJ2-7; no reliable D call. The CDR3 extends over 15 amino acids. CDR1 is LGHNT, CDR2 FRNRAP, per germline. The V and J ends lost 9 bases and 2 bases respectively, with 20 bases between them. DNA of the CDR3: TGTGCTAGCCTGCATCCCGGGTCTTCCGCCTACGAGCAGTACTTC. Residues: CASLHPGSSAYEQYF.

The chain employs TRBV30 and TRBJ1-1; 7 positions agree with TRBD1. Per the germline V gene, CDR1 is GTSNPN and CDR2 is SVGIG (reference sequence). The CDR3 consists of 14 residues. After removal of 0 bases from V and 4 bases from J, the junction contained 5 bases not matched to a gene. The CDR3 nucleotides are TGTGCCTGGAGTGTCCCGACAGGGCGCACTGAAGCTTTCTTT. Its protein product is CAWSVPTGRTEAFF.

V and J are TRBV7-2 and TRBJ1-5; unclear D gene. This CDR3 spans 17 amino acids. CDR1 is SGHTA and CDR2 is FQGNSA in the germline V gene. Trimming removed 1 base from V and 4 bases from J, with 17 bases in between. The CDR3 reads CASSLGRGRQGNQPQHF. The DNA for the CDR3 is TGTGCCAGCAGCTTAGGTCGGGGAAGACAAGGGAATCAGCCCCAGCATTTT.

The chain combines TRBV6-1 with TRBJ2-3; TRBD2 agrees at 7 bases. The junction had 4 bases not matched to a gene; V was cut back by 6 bases and J by 1 base. Germline lookup yields CDR1 MNHNS and CDR2 SASEGT. The CDR3 consists of 14 residues. In DNA, the CDR3 is TGTGCCAGCAGCGACGCGGGGGGCACAGATACGCAGTATTTT. Its translation is CASSDAGGTDTQYF.

The gene calls are TRBV4-1 and TRBJ2-5; maybe TRBD1 (6 bases). Germline CDR1 MGHRA, CDR2 YSYEKL. With 4 bases removed from V and 2 bases from J, the gap between germline ends came to 11 bases. The CDR3 runs 14 residues. The CDR3 sequence: CASSPGQIQETQYF. The CDR3 nucleotides are TGCGCCAGCAGCCCCGGACAGATTCAAGAGACCCAGTACTTC.

The rearrangement links TRBV27 to TRBJ2-1, with a possible D match to TRBD2 (6 bases). V was shortened by 5 bases and J by 5 bases, with 16 bases between the two germline ends. This CDR3 has 15 amino acids. CDR1 is MNHEY, CDR2 SMNVEV, per germline (reference sequence). CDR3 sequence (DNA): TGTGCCAGCAGTGAACGGGAGCGAGTAGACAATGAGCAGTTCTTC. Translating gives CASSERERVDNEQFF.

J is TRBJ2-1 and V is TRBV14, with 8 bases that match TRBD2. The germline gives CDR1 SGHDN, CDR2 FVKESK. This CDR3 is built from 15 residues. The junction had 3 bases not matched to a gene; V was cut back by 0 bases and J by 5 bases. The CDR3 bases are TGTGCCAGCAGCCAAGATGTAGCGGGAAACAATGAGCAGTTCTTC. Translated: CASSQDVAGNNEQFF.

This sequence joins TRBV2 and TRBJ1-5; TRBD1 is a possible D gene (5 bases). With 7 bases removed from V and 3 bases from J, the gap between germline ends came to 13 bases. The length of the CDR3 is 14 residues. Germline V gene sequence: CDR1 SNHLY, CDR2 FYNNEI. The CDR3 DNA follows: TGTGCCAGCACTGTAACAGGCATCAATCAGCCCCAGCATTTT. As protein: CASTVTGINQPQHF.

The chain employs TRBV7-9 and TRBJ2-2; no reliable D call. Trimming left V 4 bases short and J 6 bases short, with 18 bases between. Per germline, CDR1 SEHNR and CDR2 FQNEAQ (reference sequence). The CDR3 has 16 residues. CDR3 loop: CASSSVVSLVAGELFF. The CDR3 nucleotides read TGTGCCAGCAGCTCCGTGGTTAGCTTGGTCGCCGGGGAGCTGTTTTTT. The whole variable domain, remainder taken from reference TRBV7-9 and TRBJ2-2, is DTGVSQNPRHKITKRGQNVTFRCDPISEHNRLYWYRQTLGQGPEFLTYFQNEAQLEKSRLLSDRFSAERPKGSFSTLEIQRTEQGDSAMYLCASSSVVSLVAGELFFGEGSRLTVL.

The chain is built from TRBV18 and TRBJ1-5; no clear D gene. The CDR3 length is 14 residues. Germline V gene data show CDR1 as KGHSH and CDR2 as LQKENI. Deletions cut 3 bases from V and 7 bases from J, with 13 bases between. The CDR3 protein is CASSPLRESQPQHF. DNA for the CDR3: TGTGCCAGCTCACCGTTGAGGGAGAGCCAGCCCCAGCATTTT.

The V gene is TRBV28, the J gene TRBJ2-2; no definite D call. This CDR3 contains 12 residues. Trimming shortened V by 11 bases and J by 0 bases, and 7 bases separated the two germline ends. Germline CDR1 is MDHEN and CDR2 is SYDVKM. CDR3 sequence reads: CAVGANTGELFF. CDR3 bases: TGTGCCGTGGGCGCGAACACCGGGGAGCTGTTTTTT.

The chain has TRBV7-3 and TRBJ2-7, with TRBD2 identical over 8 bases. The CDR3 length is 15 residues. The germline V gene has CDR1 SGHTA and CDR2 FQGTGA. Trimming removed 2 bases from V and 2 bases from J; junction bases left unmatched: 5. The CDR3 DNA follows: TGTGCCAGCAGCTTAGCTCCGGGGGGGCCCTACGAGCAGTACTTC. This codes for CASSLAPGGPYEQYF.

The J gene is TRBJ2-7, the V gene TRBV28, with TRBD2 matching 8 bases. CDR1 MDHEN and CDR2 SYDVKM come from the germline V gene. V dropped 3 bases and J dropped 2; count of bases not matched to a gene: 3. CDR3 length: 14 residues. For the CDR3, the DNA is TGTGCCAGCAGTTTTGTAGCGGGAACCTACGAGCAGTACTTC. Protein product: CASSFVAGTYEQYF.

V is TRBV27 and J is TRBJ2-5; 9 bases are shared with TRBD2. The CDR3 consists of 17 residues. V shed 3 bases, J shed 4 bases, and the junction held 12 bases outside the gene matches. CDR1 is MNHEY, CDR2 SMNVEV, per germline (reference sequence). In DNA, the CDR3 is TGTGCCAGCAGTTTGATAACGGCGGGAGGGCCGGGAGAGACCCAGTACTTC. Amino acid sequence: CASSLITAGGPGETQYF.

V is TRBV13 and J is TRBJ2-1; D may be TRBD2 (6 bases). Trimming took 7 bases from V and 5 from J, leaving 12 bases between them. In germline, CDR1 is PRHDT, CDR2 FYEKMQ (reference sequence). This CDR3 spans 13 amino acids. The CDR3 nucleotides are TGTGCCAGCAACCTCGGGACTGACAATGAGCAGTTCTTC. Encoded protein: CASNLGTDNEQFF. The entire variable domain, with the rest obtained from reference TRBV13 and TRBJ2-1, is as follows: AAGVIQSPRHLIKEKRETATLKCYPIPRHDTVYWYQQGPGQDPQFLISFYEKMQSDKGSIPDRFSAQQFSDYHSELNMSSLELGDSALYFCASNLGTDNEQFFGPGTRLTVL.

As concerns this clone: Relative to the germline gene, one junction end is altered; a read error may explain this. This chain uses TRBV7-9 with TRBJ1-3; D is possibly TRBD1 (6 bases). This CDR3 is built from 11 residues. Germline loops: CDR1 SEHNR, CDR2 FQNEAQ (reference sequence). As DNA, the CDR3 is TGTGCCAGCAGCCAGGGGACGGGAGGAGATTTT. Translation gives CASSQGTGGDF.